The T cell receptor beta chain described here comes from a study of cytomegalovirus exposure and HLA in healthy donors. Broader study findings: Later work associated fewer than 20,000 TCR beta sequences with HLA alleles at 0.05 false discovery rate. In a later analysis, CMV-associated beta chains were mostly HLA-associated, it appeared.

The V and J ends lost 2 bases and 2 bases respectively, with 7 bases between them. The CDR3 consists of 15 residues. Germline CDR1 and CDR2: MRHNA and SNTAGT. Concerning this clone: No antigen is known for it.

PCR amplification relied on 60 Vbeta primers (plus 13 Jbeta primers). Here immunoSEQ multiplex PCR was the method, and the copy in TCRdb shows in-frame clones only, minus some. The sample includes over 80,000 clones, roughly four fifths of them seen just once. The receptor comes from a man aged 35-49 years in good health and CMV-seropositive. The chain couples TRBV6-4 to TRBJ2-6; tentatively, D is TRBD1 (6 bases). The source material was PBMCs. The CDR3 loop is CASSDGGAGANVLTF. Written as DNA, the CDR3 is TGTGCCAGCAGTGACGGGGGCGCTGGGGCCAACGTCCTGACTTTC.